The 29 T cell receptor beta chains below come from one sample, sequenced in a study of lymphopenia after photon versus proton radiotherapy. The data were produced by immunoSEQ multiplex PCR, yet TCRdb's version contains in-frame clones alone and is incomplete. The data contain 150,000 to 200,000 clones, 88% of them singletons. This material consisted of peripheral blood, taken from a patient treated with photon-based radiotherapy. All receptors derive from a man between 50 and 59 years old with gastric cancer.

This chain joins TRBV29-1 and TRBJ1-1; no clear D gene. With 0 bases removed from V and 6 bases from J, the gap between germline ends came to 11 bases. From germline, CDR1 is SQVTM and CDR2 ANQGSEA. The CDR3 is 13 residues long. The CDR3 loop is CSVEEGGSAEAFF. In nucleotides, the CDR3 is TGCAGCGTTGAAGAGGGAGGGTCTGCTGAAGCTTTCTTT.

The chain joins TRBV15 to TRBJ2-7; 9 positions agree with TRBD2. The germline CDR1 and CDR2 sequences are LNHNV and YYDKDF (reference sequence). The CDR3 is 17 amino acids. V shed 0 bases and J 6 bases; nucleotides not matched to a gene: 12. The CDR3 reads CATSRDLAGGPSGEQYF. Here the CDR3 DNA reads TGTGCCACCAGCAGAGATCTCGCGGGAGGGCCTTCCGGCGAGCAGTACTTC.

This chain connects TRBV10-3 to TRBJ2-7; D perhaps matches TRBD2 (6 bases). Germline CDR1 ENHRY, CDR2 SYGVKD. The CDR3 is made up of 14 amino acids. V was trimmed by 7 bases and J by 0 bases, leaving 13 bases between them. CDR3 in amino acids: CAIMAGTNSYEQYF. In DNA, the CDR3 is TGTGCCATCATGGCGGGGACCAACTCCTACGAGCAGTACTTC.

In its sample, this clone was seen many times. The genes are TRBV30 and TRBJ2-7, with a weak D call TRBD2 (6 bases). V was trimmed by 1 base and J by 5 bases, leaving 12 bases between them. The CDR3 length is 13 residues. Germline V gives CDR1 GTSNPN, CDR2 SVGIG (reference sequence). CDR3 loop: CAWSGFWGDEQYF. The CDR3, as DNA: TGTGCCTGGAGTGGGTTCTGGGGGGACGAGCAGTACTTC.

The V gene is TRBV11-2, the J gene TRBJ2-3; no clear D gene. CDR3 size: 14 residues. Trimming removed 1 base at V and 1 base at J, with 6 bases between. Germline lookup yields CDR1 SGHAT and CDR2 FQNNGV. DNA of the CDR3: TGTGCCAGCAGCTTAGGTGTAGGCACAGATACGCAGTATTTT. It yields the protein CASSLGVGTDTQYF.

The J gene is TRBJ1-5, the V gene TRBV6-5; a weak D match, TRBD1 (6 bases). Trimming took off 4 bases at V and 3 bases at J, with 13 bases between the two ends. Germline V CDR1 and CDR2: MNHEY, SVGAGI. CDR3 length: 15 amino acids. CDR3 in DNA: TGTGCCAGCAGTTCGCTCGGACAGTACAATCAGCCCCAGCATTTT. Residues: CASSSLGQYNQPQHF.

The rearrangement links TRBV6-9 to TRBJ2-7, with 10 bases aligning to TRBD2. This CDR3 has 18 amino acids. Germline V gene sequence: CDR1 MNHGY, CDR2 SVAAGI. Trimming removed 6 bases from V and 0 bases from J; junction bases left unmatched: 14. The CDR3 region is CASSTGVSGRLFSYEQYF. The CDR3 coding sequence is TGTGCCAGCAGCACAGGGGTTAGCGGGAGGCTTTTCTCCTACGAGCAGTACTTC.

V gene TRBV9 combines with J gene TRBJ2-2; D unclear. Germline values: CDR1 SGDLS, CDR2 YYNGEE. V lost 4 bases and J lost 0, with 1 base in between. There are 12 residues in the CDR3. The CDR3 reads CASSPNTGELFF. The CDR3 DNA sequence: TGTGCCAGCAGCCCGAACACCGGGGAGCTGTTTTTT.

The chain joins TRBV15 to TRBJ1-4, with TRBD1 matching 8 bases. The CDR3 covers 18 residues. The V and J ends lost 0 bases and 4 bases, in that order; junction bases with no gene match: 10. Germline-derived CDR1 and CDR2 are LNHNV and YYDKDF (reference sequence). Here the CDR3 reads CATSRDRVRDRINEKLFF. In nucleotides, the CDR3 is TGTGCCACCAGCAGAGATCGTGTCAGGGACAGGATTAATGAAAAACTGTTTTTT.

The chain employs TRBV19 and TRBJ2-5, with 14 bases lining up with TRBD2. The CDR3 loop spans 18 amino acids. V dropped 6 bases and J dropped 2; count of bases not matched to a gene: 11. The germline CDR1 and CDR2 sequences are LNHDA and SQIVND (reference sequence). This chain's CDR3 is CASRPGLAGGLWQETQYF. As DNA, the CDR3 is TGTGCCAGTAGACCCGGACTAGCGGGAGGTCTGTGGCAAGAGACCCAGTACTTC.

This clone was detected only once. The chain carries TRBV27 and TRBJ2-5; 10 bases match TRBD1. Trimming removed 6 bases from V and 5 bases from J; junction bases left unmatched: 3. CDR1 is MNHEY and CDR2 is SMNVEV in the germline V gene (reference sequence). The CDR3 is made up of 13 amino acids. DNA of the CDR3: TGTGCCAGCAGCCGGGACAGGGGCGAGACCCAGTACTTC. It translates to CASSRDRGETQYF.

The chain links TRBV15 to TRBJ2-1; D gene unclear. The CDR3 loop spans 12 amino acids. In germline, CDR1 is LNHNV, CDR2 YYDKDF (reference sequence). Trimming pared 0 bases from V and 8 bases from J, leaving 5 bases between. CDR3 nucleotide sequence: TGTGCCACCAGCAGAGATCGGGATGAGCAGTTCTTC. Its protein product is CATSRDRDEQFF.

The V gene is TRBV11-3, the J gene TRBJ1-1; a possible D gene is TRBD1 (6 bases). V lost 1 base and J lost 0, with 9 bases in between. The germline V gene has CDR1 SGHNT and CDR2 YENEEA. The CDR3 spans 15 residues. The CDR3: CASSLGGQMNTEAFF. CDR3 coding DNA: TGTGCCAGCAGCTTAGGGGGACAAATGAACACTGAAGCTTTCTTT. The whole variable domain, remainder taken from reference TRBV11-3 and TRBJ1-1, is EAGVVQSPRYKIIEKKQPVAFWCNPISGHNTLYWYLQNLGQGPELLIRYENEEAVDDSQLPKDRFSAERLKGVDSTLKIQPAELGDSAVYLCASSLGGQMNTEAFFGQGTRLTVV.

The chain couples TRBV6-1 to TRBJ2-7, with D possibly being TRBD2 (7 bases). The germline CDR1 and CDR2 sequences are MNHNS and SASEGT. This CDR3 has 16 residues. The V gene lost 1 base and the J gene lost 1 base, with 14 bases spanning the gap. For the CDR3, the DNA is TGTGCCAGCAGTGAAGGAAGGGGGGGATGGTCCTACGAGCAGTACTTC. Its translation is CASSEGRGGWSYEQYF.

The J gene is TRBJ1-4, the V gene TRBV25-1, with D possibly matching TRBD1 (5 bases). V dropped 2 bases and J dropped 8 bases, with 24 bases sitting between them. CDR1 is MGHDK and CDR2 is SYGVNS in the germline V gene. The CDR3 contains 18 residues. CDR3 loop: CASSERVEGGVRREKLFF. The CDR3 DNA reads TGTGCCAGCAGTGAAAGGGTCGAAGGAGGGGTAAGGAGGGAAAAACTGTTTTTT.

This chain's CDR3 is CASMAGTSELWDTQYF. The CDR3 coding sequence is TGCGCCAGCATGGCCGGGACTAGCGAGTTGTGGGATACGCAGTATTTT. This chain connects TRBV5-1 to TRBJ2-3; the match to TRBD2 covers 10 bases. Germline V gene lookup returns CDR1 SGHRS and CDR2 YFSETQ. Losses at the gene ends were 6 bases for V and 6 bases for J; bases not matched to a gene: 13. The CDR3 covers 16 residues.

The chain couples TRBV5-1 to TRBJ2-2; no clear D gene. The germline V gene has CDR1 SGHRS and CDR2 YFSETQ. V lost 4 bases and J 1 base, leaving 8 bases between the germline ends. The CDR3 runs to 14 residues. The DNA for the CDR3 is TGCGCCAGCAGCCAGGACGGGAACACCGGGGAGCTGTTTTTT. It yields the protein CASSQDGNTGELFF.

The chain recombines TRBV19 with TRBJ2-1, with 11 bases identical to TRBD2. CDR1 LNHDA and CDR2 SQIVND come from the germline V gene (reference sequence). V lost 1 base to trimming and J lost 6 bases; unmatched junction nucleotides: 5. This CDR3 comprises 16 residues. DNA of the CDR3: TGTGCCAGTAGTATAGTGCTAGCGGGAGGTTTCAATGAGCAGTTCTTC. As protein: CASSIVLAGGFNEQFF.

The chain links TRBV9 to TRBJ2-7; 7 bases are a match to TRBD2. This CDR3 region has 15 residues. After removal of 0 bases from V and 0 bases from J, the junction contained 3 bases not matched to a gene. From germline, CDR1 is SGDLS and CDR2 YYNGEE. CDR3 bases: TGTGCCAGCAGCGTAGACGGCGGGAGCTCCTACGAGCAGTACTTC. This encodes CASSVDGGSSYEQYF.

The CDR3, as DNA: TGTGCCAGCAGCTTGGACAGGGGGCGCGCAGATACGCAGTATTTT. Translating it yields CASSLDRGRADTQYF. V and J are TRBV11-2 and TRBJ2-3; 11 nucleotides agree with TRBD1. The CDR3 extends over 15 amino acids. V lost 3 bases to trimming and J lost 4 bases; unmatched junction nucleotides: 3. CDR1 and CDR2 (germline): SGHAT, FQNNGV. The variable domain in full, completed from reference TRBV11-2 and TRBJ2-3, reads EAGVAQSPRYKIIEKRQSVAFWCNPISGHATLYWYQQILGQGPKLLIQFQNNGVVDDSQLPKDRFSAERLKGVDSTLKIQPAKLEDSAVYLCASSLDRGRADTQYFGPGTRLTVL.

The CDR3 reads CASSSSRAYYGYTF. The CDR3 DNA reads as TGTGCCAGCAGTTCGTCCAGGGCCTACTATGGCTACACCTTC. J is TRBJ1-2 and V is TRBV27, with D possibly being TRBD1 (5 bases). The CDR3 loop spans 14 amino acids. The germline CDR1 and CDR2 sequences are MNHEY and SMNVEV (reference sequence). The V and J ends lost 4 bases and 3 bases respectively, with 12 bases between them.

The CDR3 is CASSLETSLTYEQYF. The CDR3 bases are TGTGCCAGCAGCTTAGAAACTAGCCTAACCTACGAGCAGTACTTC. The rearrangement uses TRBV7-8 and TRBJ2-7; the D gene is possibly TRBD2 (6 bases). Between the trimmed V and J ends, which lost 1 base and 2 bases, there was a span of 12 bases. CDR3 length: 15 amino acids. Germline lookup yields CDR1 SGHVS and CDR2 FQNEAQ.

This chain connects TRBV2 to TRBJ1-5, with a tentative D call TRBD1 (5 bases). CDR1 is SNHLY, CDR2 FYNNEI, per germline. The CDR3 is 12 residues long. The germline V and J ends were trimmed by 10 bases and 3 bases, with 10 bases remaining between them. The chain's CDR3 is CATRDPNQPQHF. DNA of the CDR3: TGTGCCACCCGGGACCCCAATCAGCCCCAGCATTTT.

The chain joins TRBV6-1 to TRBJ2-3, with TRBD2 identical over 11 bases. Germline V CDR1 and CDR2: MNHNS, SASEGT. V shed 0 bases and J 6 bases; nucleotides not matched to a gene: 5. The CDR3 sequence is 16 residues long. In DNA, the CDR3 is TGTGCCAGCAGTGAAGCGCTGGCTAGCGGGAGGGATACGCAGTATTTT. Its protein is CASSEALASGRDTQYF.

The V gene is TRBV11-2, the J gene TRBJ1-1; 8 nucleotides match TRBD1. The ends lost 1 base at V and 3 bases at J; junction bases unmatched: 4. CDR1 SGHAT and CDR2 FQNNGV come from the germline V gene. The CDR3 contains 15 residues. Written as DNA, the CDR3 is TGTGCCAGCAGCTTAGGAGACAGGGGTTACACTGAAGCTTTCTTT. As protein: CASSLGDRGYTEAFF.

This chain joins TRBV18 and TRBJ1-6, with unresolved D. The CDR3 is 12 amino acids. V was cut by 3 bases and J by 9 bases, with 6 bases left in between. Per germline, CDR1 KGHSH and CDR2 LQKENI. The CDR3 DNA reads TGTGCCAGCTCACCCGGGAGTTCACCCCTCCACTTT. Translating it yields CASSPGSSPLHF.

This chain joins TRBV5-1 and TRBJ2-5; the match to TRBD1 covers 7 bases. CDR1 is SGHRS, CDR2 YFSETQ, per germline. V lost 4 bases, J lost 4 bases, and 7 bases stayed unmatched. The CDR3 extends over 14 amino acids. CDR3 sequence reads: CASSGQVIRETQYF. The DNA for the CDR3 is TGCGCCAGCAGCGGACAGGTTATCCGAGAGACCCAGTACTTC.

This clone was seen a handful of times. J is TRBJ1-2 and V is TRBV11-2, with D tentatively TRBD1 (5 bases). Trimming removed 6 bases from V and 0 bases from J, with 14 bases in between. The CDR3 has 15 amino acids. CDR1 and CDR2 (germline): SGHAT, FQNNGV. The CDR3 loop reads CASRWRDGTNYGYTF. The CDR3 DNA is TGTGCCAGCAGATGGCGGGACGGAACTAACTATGGCTACACCTTC.

The CDR3 region has the DNA TGTGCCAGCAGTCCAAACAGGGCCGGACGTGGCTACACCTTC. Residues: CASSPNRAGRGYTF. This chain joins TRBV7-8 and TRBJ1-2; a weak D match, TRBD1 (6 bases). Germline values: CDR1 SGHVS, CDR2 FQNEAQ. The CDR3 is made up of 14 amino acids. V dropped 6 bases and J dropped 7 bases, with 18 bases sitting between them.